This T cell receptor (beta chain) was identified in a study of T-cell reconstitution after alpha-beta-depleted transplantation in children listed by TCRdb under 2016. For the study in its entirety: The study quantitatively tracked T-cell immune reconstitution after TCRalphabeta/CD19-depleted allogeneic hematopoietic cell transplantation in children using TCR repertoire profiling. Overall study outcomes, separate from this receptor: The apparently early alphabetaT-cell count recovery about two months after transplant was reportedly dependent on only several hundred rapidly expanded clones derived from non-depleted graft cells. The high TCRbeta diversity at day 60 in some patients was ascribed to recipient T cells and intrathymic progenitors that had survived conditioning. Over subsequent months, a decline in hyperexpanded clone frequencies was noted, and after one year, T-cell counts and TCRbeta diversity were mostly ascribed to newly produced T cells.

The CDR3 measures 13 amino acids from cysteine to phenylalanine. Only the CDR3 portion is preserved as DNA: 39 bases, with reading frame beginning at the first base. V is reduced by 1 base and J by 2 bases, leaving a spacing of 4 bases between them. Taken from the germline V gene, the CDR1 and CDR2 loops are SGHRS and YFSETQ. Comment on this clonotype: The antigen this receptor binds is unknown. The sample holds no much larger clone one base away, and base qualities are not on file.

The library was built by means of PCR. The instrument was an Illumina HiSeq 2500. TCR libraries were prepared with molecular barcoding, using unique molecular identifiers to normalize TCRbeta repertoire quantification. TCRdb's own reprocessing of the public reads used fastp at Q25 and MiXCR and kept productive beta chains. Rows with one shared CDR3 protein collapse into an entry with the most common genes and DNA. The sample records about 580,000 distinct CDR3 sequences, 23% of which are singletons. The ten largest clonotypes hold around an eighth of the sample. Per the publication, the treatment or condition label means: allogeneic hematopoietic cell transplantation with graft depleted of TCRalphabeta T cells and CD19 B cells. TCRalphabeta/CD19-depleted allogeneic hematopoietic cell grafts were given to the transplant recipients, all of whom were children.

This TCR derives from a boy in the first two years of life who had a stem cell transplant for acute myeloid leukemia, so the T cells may come from the graft donor. The input for sequencing was PBMCs, mostly from graft donor cells, taken 360 days after TCRalphabeta/CD19-depleted stem cell transplant. The V and J segments used are TRBV5-1 and TRBJ2-1; no D gene call is confident. The bases are TGCGCCAGCAGCTTGCCACCCTACAATGAGCAGTTCTTC. Its product reads: CASSLPPYNEQFF.